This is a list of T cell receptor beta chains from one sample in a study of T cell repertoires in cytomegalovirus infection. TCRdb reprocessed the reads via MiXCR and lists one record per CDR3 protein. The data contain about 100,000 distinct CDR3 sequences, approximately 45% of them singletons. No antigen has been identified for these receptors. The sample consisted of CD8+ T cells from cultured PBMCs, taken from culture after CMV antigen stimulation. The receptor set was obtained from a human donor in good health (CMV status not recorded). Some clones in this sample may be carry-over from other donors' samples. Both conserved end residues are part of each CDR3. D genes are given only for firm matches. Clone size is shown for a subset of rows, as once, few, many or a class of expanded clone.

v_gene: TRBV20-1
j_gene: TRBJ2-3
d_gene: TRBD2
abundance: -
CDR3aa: CSANPLSSGSTDTQYF
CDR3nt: TGCAGTGCTAATCCCCTTTCTAGCGGTTCCACAGATACGCAGTATTTT

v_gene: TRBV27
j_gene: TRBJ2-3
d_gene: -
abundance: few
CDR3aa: CASSKGDTQYF
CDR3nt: TGTGCCAGCAGTAAGGGAGATACGCAGTATTTT

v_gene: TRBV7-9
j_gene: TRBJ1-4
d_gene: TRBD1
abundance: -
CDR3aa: CASSYTDRVLFF
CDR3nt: TGTGCCAGCAGCTACACTGACAGGGTCCTGTTTTTT

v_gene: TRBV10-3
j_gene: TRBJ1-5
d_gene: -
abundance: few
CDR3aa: CAISDYGQPQHF
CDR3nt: TGTGCCATCAGTGACTATGGTCAGCCCCAGCATTTT

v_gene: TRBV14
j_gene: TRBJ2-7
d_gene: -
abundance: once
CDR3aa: CASSQVDFRYEQYF
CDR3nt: TGTGCCAGCAGCCAAGTGGACTTTCGTTACGAGCAGTACTTC

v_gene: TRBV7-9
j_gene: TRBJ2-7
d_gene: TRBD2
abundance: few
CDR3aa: CASSLETGGEYEQYF
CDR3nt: TGTGCCAGCAGCTTAGAAACGGGGGGGGAATACGAGCAGTACTTC

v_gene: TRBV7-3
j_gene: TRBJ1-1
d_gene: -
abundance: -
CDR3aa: CASSEGEGAFF
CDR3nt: TGTGCCAGCAGCGAAGGGGAGGGAGCTTTCTTT

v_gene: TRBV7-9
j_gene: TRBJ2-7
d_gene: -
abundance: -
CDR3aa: CASSLALFPGQYF
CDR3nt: TGTGCCAGCAGCTTAGCGCTTTTCCCGGGGCAGTACTTC

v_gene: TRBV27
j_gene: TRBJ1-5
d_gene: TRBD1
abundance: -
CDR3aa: CASSQDRGVSQHF
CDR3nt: TGTGCCAGCAGTCAGGACAGGGGGGTTTCCCAGCATTTT

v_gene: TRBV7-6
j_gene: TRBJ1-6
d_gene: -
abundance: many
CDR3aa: CASSRGGYNSPLHF
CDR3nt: TGTGCCAGCAGCCGCGGGGGGTATAATTCACCCCTCCACTTT

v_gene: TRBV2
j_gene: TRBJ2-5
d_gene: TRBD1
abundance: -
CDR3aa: CASSGTGYQETQYF
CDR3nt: TGTGCCAGCAGTGGGACAGGCTATCAAGAGACCCAGTACTTC

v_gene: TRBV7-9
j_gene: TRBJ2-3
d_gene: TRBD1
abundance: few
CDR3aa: CASSPGQTDTQYF
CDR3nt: TGTGCCAGCAGCCCGGGACAGACAGATACGCAGTATTTT

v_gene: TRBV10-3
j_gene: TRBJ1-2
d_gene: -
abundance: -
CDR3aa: CAISESGAGKSYGYTF
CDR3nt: TGTGCCATCAGTGAGTCGGGGGCAGGGAAGAGCTATGGCTACACCTTC

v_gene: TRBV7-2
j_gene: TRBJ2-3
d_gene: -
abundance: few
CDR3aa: CASSLSGGGDTQYF
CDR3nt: TGTGCCAGCAGCTTAAGCGGCGGAGGAGATACGCAGTATTTT

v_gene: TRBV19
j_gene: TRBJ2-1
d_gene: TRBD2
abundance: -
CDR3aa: CASSMGTSGVNEQFF
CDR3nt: TGTGCCAGTAGTATGGGGACTAGCGGGGTCAATGAGCAGTTCTTC

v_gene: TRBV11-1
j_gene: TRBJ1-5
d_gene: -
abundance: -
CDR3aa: CASSLKGTGQPQHF
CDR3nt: TGTGCCAGCAGCTTGAAGGGGACGGGTCAGCCCCAGCATTTT

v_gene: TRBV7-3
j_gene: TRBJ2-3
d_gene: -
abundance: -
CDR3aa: CASSLPSGVSTDTQYF
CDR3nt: TGTGCCAGCAGCTTACCCTCAGGGGTAAGCACAGATACGCAGTATTTT

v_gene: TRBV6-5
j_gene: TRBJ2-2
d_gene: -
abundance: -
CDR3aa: CASSYGVPGELFF
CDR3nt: TGTGCCAGCAGTTATGGCGTCCCCGGGGAGCTGTTTTTT

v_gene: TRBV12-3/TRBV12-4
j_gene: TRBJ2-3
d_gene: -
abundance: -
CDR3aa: CASSFNEISTDTQYF
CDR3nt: TGTGCCAGCAGTTTTAACGAGATATCCACAGATACGCAGTATTTT

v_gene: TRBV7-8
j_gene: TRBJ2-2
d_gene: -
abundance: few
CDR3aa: CASSPYSGGGTFSGELFF
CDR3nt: TGTGCCAGCAGCCCGTATTCCGGGGGCGGGACGTTTTCCGGGGAGCTGTTTTTT

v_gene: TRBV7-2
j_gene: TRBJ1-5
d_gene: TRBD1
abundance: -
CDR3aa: CASSLGAGGRSNQPQHF
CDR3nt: TGTGCCAGCAGCTTAGGAGCAGGGGGCCGAAGCAATCAGCCCCAGCATTTT

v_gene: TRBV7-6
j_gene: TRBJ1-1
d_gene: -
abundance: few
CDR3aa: CASSLGTNTEAFF
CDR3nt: TGTGCCAGCAGCTTGGGCACAAACACTGAAGCTTTCTTT

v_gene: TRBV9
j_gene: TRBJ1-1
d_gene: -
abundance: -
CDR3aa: CASSVGKNTEAFF
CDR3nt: TGTGCCAGCAGCGTAGGGAAGAACACTGAAGCTTTCTTT

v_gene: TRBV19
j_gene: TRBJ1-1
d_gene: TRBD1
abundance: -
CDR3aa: CASIRGGEAFF
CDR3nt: TGTGCCAGTATACGAGGGGGCGAGGCTTTCTTT

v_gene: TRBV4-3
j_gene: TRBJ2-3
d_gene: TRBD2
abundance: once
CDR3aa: CASSLRTSAGGTTDTQYF
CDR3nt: TGCGCCAGCAGCCTGAGAACCTCAGCGGGGGGGACCACAGATACGCAGTATTTT

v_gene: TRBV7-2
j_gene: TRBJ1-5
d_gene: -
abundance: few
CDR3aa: CASSLVFTGVQPQHF
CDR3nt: TGTGCCAGCAGCTTAGTTTTCACCGGGGTACAGCCCCAGCATTTT

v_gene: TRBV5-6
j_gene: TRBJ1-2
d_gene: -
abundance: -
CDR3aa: CASSLVGAGYGYTF
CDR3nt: TGTGCCAGCAGCTTGGTGGGGGCCGGCTATGGCTACACCTTC

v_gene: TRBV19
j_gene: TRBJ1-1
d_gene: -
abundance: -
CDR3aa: CASTFGQWGNTEAFF
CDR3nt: TGTGCCAGTACCTTCGGACAGTGGGGAAACACTGAAGCTTTCTTT

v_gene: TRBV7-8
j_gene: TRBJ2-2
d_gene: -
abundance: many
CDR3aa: CASSLDPPQNTGELFF
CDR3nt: TGTGCCAGCAGCTTAGACCCCCCACAGAACACCGGGGAGCTGTTTTTT

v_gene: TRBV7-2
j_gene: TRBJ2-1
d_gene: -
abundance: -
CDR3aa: CAVPGESYNEQFF
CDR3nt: TGTGCCGTTCCGGGGGAGAGCTACAATGAGCAGTTCTTC

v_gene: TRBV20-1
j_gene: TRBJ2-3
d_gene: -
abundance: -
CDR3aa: CSCRGGIRDTQYF
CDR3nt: TGCAGTTGCAGGGGGGGGATTAGAGATACGCAGTATTTT

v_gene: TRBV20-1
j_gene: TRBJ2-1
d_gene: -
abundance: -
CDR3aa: CSALPDRNNEQFF
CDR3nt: TGCAGTGCTCTTCCCGACAGGAACAATGAGCAGTTCTTC

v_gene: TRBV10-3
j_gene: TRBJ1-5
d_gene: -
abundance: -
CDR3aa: CAISAGDSNQPQHF
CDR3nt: TGTGCCATCAGTGCAGGGGATAGCAATCAGCCCCAGCATTTT

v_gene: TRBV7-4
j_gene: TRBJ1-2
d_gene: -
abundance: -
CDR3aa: CASSLREDYGYTF
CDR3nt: TGTGCCAGCAGCTTAAGGGAGGACTATGGCTACACCTTC

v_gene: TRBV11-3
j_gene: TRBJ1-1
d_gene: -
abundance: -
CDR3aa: CASSHAAGAEAFF
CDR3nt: TGTGCCAGCAGCCACGCGGCGGGGGCTGAAGCTTTCTTT

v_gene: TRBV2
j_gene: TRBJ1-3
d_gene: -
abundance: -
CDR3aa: CASTPRVYRASGNTIYF
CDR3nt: TGTGCCAGCACCCCTCGGGTGTACAGGGCTTCTGGAAACACCATATATTTT

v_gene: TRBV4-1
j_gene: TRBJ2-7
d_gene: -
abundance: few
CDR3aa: CASGGWDSGHYEQYF
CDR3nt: TGCGCCAGCGGGGGGTGGGACTCGGGCCACTACGAGCAGTACTTC

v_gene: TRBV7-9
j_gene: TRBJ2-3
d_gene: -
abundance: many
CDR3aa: CASSQYQRTPTDTQYF
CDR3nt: TGTGCCAGCAGTCAATATCAGCGGACCCCCACAGATACGCAGTATTTT

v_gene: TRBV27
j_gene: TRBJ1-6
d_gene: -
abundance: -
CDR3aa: CASRGVGAGYSPLHF
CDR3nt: TGTGCCAGCAGGGGGGTGGGGGCTGGGTATTCACCCCTCCACTTT

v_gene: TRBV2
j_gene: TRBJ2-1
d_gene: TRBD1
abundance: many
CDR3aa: CASSSLDRGLYEQFF
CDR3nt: TGTGCCAGCAGTTCTCTGGACAGGGGGCTTTATGAGCAGTTCTTC